This T cell receptor beta chain was recorded in a study of technical replicates of blood from a handful of donors. The ends lost 2 bases at V and 5 bases at J; junction bases unmatched: 8. CDR1 and CDR2 from the germline V gene are SGHVS and FQNEAQ. The CDR3 length is 15 residues. Measured with immunoSEQ multiplex PCR; TCRdb has only the in-frame clones, and not every one. The sample has about 73,000 clones, roughly 90% seen once. Sequences were obtained from PBMCs. This sequence joins TRBV7-8 and TRBJ1-2; 7 bases align to TRBD1. The TCR sequence derives from a human donor in good health. Some clones in this sample may be carry-over from other donors' samples. The CDR3 bases are TGTGCCAGCAGCTTATTATTAGGGGGCGGATATGGCTACACCTTC. The encoded protein is CASSLLLGGGYGYTF.